The 9 T cell receptor beta chains below all came from one sample that was sequenced in a study of T cell repertoires in cytomegalovirus infection. TCRdb reprocessed the reads via MiXCR and lists one record per CDR3 protein. The repertoire has tens of thousands of distinct CDR3 sequences, 33% of them found once; the top ten carry 55% to 75%. Their cognate antigens are unknown. Sequenced sample: PBMCs, sequenced either directly or after in vitro stimulation (not recorded which). The receptors derive from a human donor in good health (CMV status not recorded). Some clones in this sample may be carry-over from other donors' samples.

The CDR3 nucleotides are TGCAGTGCCAGCGGGGGGGGGGCCCAGTACTTC. It is translated as CSASGGGAQYF. The chain combines TRBV20-1 with TRBJ2-5; 10 bases agree with TRBD2. V was pared by 6 bases and J by 9 bases, with 4 bases of the junction left unmatched. CDR3 size: 11 residues. Per the germline V gene, CDR1 is DFQATT and CDR2 is SNEGSKA (reference sequence).

The sample holds a few counts of this clonotype. In DNA, the CDR3 is TGCAGTGCTACCGGACTAGCGGCCAACTCCTACGAGCAGTACTTC. Translating gives CSATGLAANSYEQYF. The chain has TRBV20-1 and TRBJ2-7; 10 nucleotides match TRBD2. CDR1 DFQATT and CDR2 SNEGSKA come from the germline V gene (reference sequence). J lost 0 bases, V lost 4 bases, and 6 bases had no gene match. The CDR3 is made up of 15 amino acids.

The table lists this clonotype with many counts. The genes are TRBV20-1 and TRBJ2-1, with TRBD2 matching 9 bases. Germline lookup yields CDR1 DFQATT and CDR2 SNEGSKA (reference sequence). V lost 0 bases and J lost 9; bases outside the gene matches: 15. The CDR3 runs to 17 residues. In DNA, the CDR3 is TGCAGTGCTAGAGATCTAGACGCGCGGGGGGGCCTTAGTGAGCAGTTCTTC. Translation gives CSARDLDARGGLSEQFF.

This clonotype was seen a few times. The chain joins TRBV12-3 or TRBV12-4 to TRBJ2-3, with D possibly called TRBD1 or TRBD2 (5 bases each). V dropped 6 bases and J dropped 6 bases, with 10 bases sitting between them. The CDR3 extends over 12 amino acids. The CDR3 loop reads CASRGDRDTQYF. For the CDR3, the DNA is TGTGCCAGCAGAGGGGACCGTGATACGCAGTATTTT.

This clonotype was recorded a few times. The chain uses TRBV10-3 and TRBJ1-6, with 9 bases aligning to TRBD1. The V segment lost 4 bases and the J segment 7 bases; nucleotides outside the gene matches: 2. CDR1 is ENHRY and CDR2 is SYGVKD in the germline V gene. The CDR3 has 14 amino acids. The CDR3 sequence is CAISGTGENSPLHF. The CDR3 DNA reads TGTGCCATCAGTGGGACAGGGGAGAATTCACCCCTCCACTTT.

At least ten counts were recorded for this clonotype. The rearrangement joins TRBV7-2 to TRBJ2-1, with 7 bases identical to TRBD2. CDR3 length: 16 residues. V lost 5 bases to trimming and J lost 8 bases; unmatched junction nucleotides: 15. CDR1 and CDR2 from the germline V gene are SGHTA and FQGNSA. Here the CDR3 reads CASSLNRGRSAHEQFF. As DNA, the CDR3 is TGTGCCAGCAGCCTAAACCGCGGGAGAAGTGCCCATGAGCAGTTCTTC.

The chain couples TRBV7-9 to TRBJ2-5; no firm D call. This CDR3 region has 15 residues. Germline loops: CDR1 SEHNR, CDR2 FQNEAQ (reference sequence). Trimming cost V 7 bases and J 1 base, with 16 bases left between them. The CDR3 DNA follows: TGTGCCAGCACCCCCCGGGCAGGAACCCAAGAGACCCAGTACTTC. Translating it yields CASTPRAGTQETQYF.

This clonotype was counted many times. The chain employs TRBV12-3 or TRBV12-4 and TRBJ2-1; TRBD1 matches 7 bases. The J segment lost 9 bases and the V segment lost 7 bases, leaving 6 bases of the junction unmatched. The CDR3 extends over 12 amino acids. The CDR3 region is CASTPQGSEQFF. CDR3 DNA: TGTGCCAGCACCCCACAGGGGTCTGAGCAGTTCTTC.

The V gene is TRBV6-2 or TRBV6-3, the J gene TRBJ1-2; no clear D. V lost 5 bases and J lost 2, with 9 bases in between. Germline CDR1 and CDR2: MNHEY and SVGEGT. CDR3 length: 13 amino acids. Here the CDR3 reads CASSTRVNYGYTF. As DNA, the CDR3 is TGTGCCAGCAGTACGAGAGTCAACTATGGCTACACCTTC.